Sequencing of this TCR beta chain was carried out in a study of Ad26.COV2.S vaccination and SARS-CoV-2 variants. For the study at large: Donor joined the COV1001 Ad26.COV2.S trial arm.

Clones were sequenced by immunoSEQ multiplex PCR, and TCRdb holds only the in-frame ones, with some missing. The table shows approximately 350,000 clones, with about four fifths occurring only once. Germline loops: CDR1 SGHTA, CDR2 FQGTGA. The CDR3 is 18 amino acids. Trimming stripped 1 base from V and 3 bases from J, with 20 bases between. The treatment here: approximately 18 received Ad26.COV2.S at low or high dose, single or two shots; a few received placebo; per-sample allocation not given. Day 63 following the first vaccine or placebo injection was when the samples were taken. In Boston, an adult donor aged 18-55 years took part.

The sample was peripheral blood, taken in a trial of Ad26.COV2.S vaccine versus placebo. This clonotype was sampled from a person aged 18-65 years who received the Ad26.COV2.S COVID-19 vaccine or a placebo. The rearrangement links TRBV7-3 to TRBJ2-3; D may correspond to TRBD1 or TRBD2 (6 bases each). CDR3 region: CASSLNAVGGLATDTQYF. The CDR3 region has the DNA TGTGCCAGCAGCTTAAATGCTGTGGGGGGCCTAGCAACAGATACGCAGTATTTT. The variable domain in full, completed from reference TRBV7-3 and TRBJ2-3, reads GAGVSQTPSNKVTEKGKYVELRCDPISGHTALYWYRQSLGQGPEFLIYFQGTGAADDSGLPNDRFFAVRPEGSVSTLKIQRTERGDSAVYLCASSLNAVGGLATDTQYFGPGTRLTVL.